These T cell receptor beta chains were read from a single sample in a study of T cell responses to AZD1222 COVID-19 vaccine. The assay was immunoSEQ multiplex PCR, and TCRdb's table has in-frame clones only and misses some. The sample yields under 150,000 clones, about 87% seen once. This material consisted of peripheral blood, taken on day 0 of AZD1222 vaccination. The origin of the receptors is an adult in good health. CDR3s include the opening cysteine and the closing phenylalanine or tryptophan. Fields, in order: J gene, clone size, V gene, D gene, CDR3 protein, CDR3 DNA. D genes are given only for firm matches. The listing skips clone size in some rows; elsewhere it reads once, few, many or a size class.

j_call: TRBJ1-5; clone_size: NA; v_call: TRBV7-2; d_call: NA; cdr3_aa: CASRYGASNQPQHF; cdr3_nt: TGTGCCAGCCGTTACGGGGCTAGCAATCAGCCCCAGCATTTT
j_call: TRBJ1-3; clone_size: NA; v_call: TRBV2; d_call: TRBD1; cdr3_aa: CASRGPTQGYSGNTIYF; cdr3_nt: TGTGCCAGCAGGGGGCCCACACAGGGGTACTCCGGAAACACCATATATTTT
j_call: TRBJ1-2; clone_size: once; v_call: TRBV29-1; d_call: NA; cdr3_aa: CSVEERATSDSGYGYTF; cdr3_nt: TGCAGCGTTGAAGAAAGGGCCACAAGCGACAGTGGCTATGGCTACACCTTC
j_call: TRBJ1-1; clone_size: NA; v_call: TRBV11-3; d_call: TRBD1; cdr3_aa: CASSPGGTGRTEAFF; cdr3_nt: TGTGCCAGCAGCCCGGGCGGGACAGGGAGGACTGAAGCTTTCTTT
j_call: TRBJ2-1; clone_size: NA; v_call: TRBV6-5; d_call: NA; cdr3_aa: CASMGGAHHEQFF; cdr3_nt: TGTGCCAGCATGGGGGGAGCCCACCATGAGCAGTTCTTC
j_call: TRBJ2-3; clone_size: NA; v_call: TRBV7-2; d_call: TRBD2; cdr3_aa: CASSFRTSGSQYF; cdr3_nt: TGTGCCAGCAGCTTTCGGACTAGCGGGAGTCAGTATTTT
j_call: TRBJ1-1; clone_size: NA; v_call: TRBV27; d_call: NA; cdr3_aa: CASSLSGAGLNTEAFF; cdr3_nt: TGTGCCAGCAGTTTATCGGGGGCAGGGCTGAACACTGAAGCTTTCTTT
j_call: TRBJ1-3; clone_size: NA; v_call: TRBV12-3/TRBV12-4; d_call: NA; cdr3_aa: CASSGNTIYF; cdr3_nt: TGTGCCAGCTCTGGAAACACCATATATTTT
j_call: TRBJ2-1; clone_size: NA; v_call: TRBV5-1; d_call: NA; cdr3_aa: CASSLVMRQNEQFF; cdr3_nt: TGCGCCAGCAGCTTGGTGATGAGACAGAATGAGCAGTTCTTC
j_call: TRBJ1-1; clone_size: NA; v_call: TRBV28; d_call: NA; cdr3_aa: CASSGALNTEAFF; cdr3_nt: TGTGCCAGCAGTGGGGCGCTGAACACTGAAGCTTTCTTT
j_call: TRBJ1-5; clone_size: NA; v_call: TRBV7-6; d_call: NA; cdr3_aa: CASSLSTGSRQPQHF; cdr3_nt: TGTGCCAGCAGCTTAAGTACAGGGTCTAGGCAGCCCCAGCATTTT
j_call: TRBJ2-1; clone_size: NA; v_call: TRBV3-1/TRBV3-2; d_call: NA; cdr3_aa: CASSQFRTSQGGNHNEQFF; cdr3_nt: TGTGCCAGCAGCCAATTTCGGACTTCACAGGGGGGGAACCACAATGAGCAGTTCTTC
j_call: TRBJ2-7; clone_size: NA; v_call: TRBV28; d_call: NA; cdr3_aa: CASRSGGGYEQYF; cdr3_nt: TGTGCCAGCAGGAGCGGAGGGGGCTACGAGCAGTACTTC
j_call: TRBJ2-2; clone_size: NA; v_call: TRBV6-5; d_call: TRBD1; cdr3_aa: CASRTGVGVTGELFF; cdr3_nt: TGTGCCAGCAGGACAGGGGTCGGAGTCACCGGGGAGCTGTTTTTT
j_call: TRBJ1-5; clone_size: NA; v_call: TRBV7-9; d_call: NA; cdr3_aa: CASSLGDYQPQHF; cdr3_nt: TGTGCCAGCAGCTTAGGAGACTATCAGCCCCAGCATTTT
j_call: TRBJ1-4; clone_size: NA; v_call: TRBV7-9; d_call: NA; cdr3_aa: CASSVGGSNEKLFF; cdr3_nt: TGTGCCAGCAGCGTCGGAGGGTCTAATGAAAAACTGTTTTTT
j_call: TRBJ2-1; clone_size: NA; v_call: TRBV7-8; d_call: TRBD2; cdr3_aa: CASSRLAGGNPSNNEQFF; cdr3_nt: TGTGCCAGCAGCCGCTTAGCGGGAGGAAATCCTTCCAACAATGAGCAGTTCTTC
j_call: TRBJ1-2; clone_size: once; v_call: TRBV28; d_call: NA; cdr3_aa: CASSLPGHYGYTF; cdr3_nt: TGTGCCAGCAGTTTACCCGGACATTATGGCTACACCTTC
j_call: TRBJ2-7; clone_size: few; v_call: TRBV27; d_call: TRBD1; cdr3_aa: CASSLGVRDRTSYEQYF; cdr3_nt: TGTGCCAGCAGTTTGGGTGTAAGGGACAGGACCTCCTACGAGCAGTACTTC
j_call: TRBJ2-7; clone_size: once; v_call: TRBV6-6; d_call: NA; cdr3_aa: CASSPRTGSYEQYF; cdr3_nt: TGTGCCAGCAGTCCCCGCACGGGTTCCTACGAGCAGTACTTC
j_call: TRBJ1-2; clone_size: NA; v_call: TRBV28; d_call: NA; cdr3_aa: CASSFRQLYGYTF; cdr3_nt: TGTGCCAGCAGTTTTCGGCAGTTATATGGCTACACCTTC
j_call: TRBJ2-3; clone_size: NA; v_call: TRBV5-6; d_call: NA; cdr3_aa: CASSLGLRNTQYF; cdr3_nt: TGTGCCAGCAGCTTGGGACTTAGGAATACGCAGTATTTT
j_call: TRBJ1-1; clone_size: NA; v_call: TRBV25-1; d_call: TRBD1; cdr3_aa: CASSARTGGPLIEAFF; cdr3_nt: TGTGCCAGCAGTGCCAGGACAGGGGGTCCGTTAATTGAAGCTTTCTTT
j_call: TRBJ1-2; clone_size: few; v_call: TRBV9; d_call: NA; cdr3_aa: CASSVGGIPNYGYTF; cdr3_nt: TGTGCCAGCAGCGTAGGCGGGATACCTAACTATGGCTACACCTTC
j_call: TRBJ2-2; clone_size: NA; v_call: TRBV29-1; d_call: TRBD1; cdr3_aa: CRVGALGGNTGELFF; cdr3_nt: TGCAGAGTAGGGGCGCTAGGGGGCAACACCGGGGAGCTGTTTTTT
j_call: TRBJ2-7; clone_size: NA; v_call: TRBV7-9; d_call: NA; cdr3_aa: CASSLGRYEQYF; cdr3_nt: TGTGCCAGCAGCCTTGGTCGGTACGAGCAGTACTTC
j_call: TRBJ1-1; clone_size: NA; v_call: TRBV24-1; d_call: NA; cdr3_aa: CATSDPRRGTEAFF; cdr3_nt: TGTGCCACCAGTGACCCGCGGCGGGGGACTGAAGCTTTCTTT
j_call: TRBJ2-2; clone_size: NA; v_call: TRBV24-1; d_call: NA; cdr3_aa: CATSDRANTGELFF; cdr3_nt: TGTGCCACCAGTGACCGGGCTAACACCGGGGAGCTGTTTTTT
j_call: TRBJ2-1; clone_size: NA; v_call: TRBV15; d_call: TRBD2; cdr3_aa: CATSRGISGKIGFF; cdr3_nt: TGTGCCACCAGCAGAGGGATTAGCGGGAAAATAGGGTTCTTC
j_call: TRBJ1-6; clone_size: NA; v_call: TRBV30; d_call: TRBD1; cdr3_aa: CAWSSGQASYSPLHF; cdr3_nt: TGTGCCTGGAGTTCGGGACAGGCTTCTTATTCACCCCTCCACTTT